Below are 3 T cell receptor beta chains sequenced from a single sample in a study of T cell repertoires and HLA-DP antigens. Their cognate antigens are unknown. Clones were read by immunoSEQ multiplex PCR, and TCRdb kept only the in-frame ones, dropping some. The profile covers about 73,000 clones, with roughly 77% appearing a single time and approximately 1.4% taken by the ten largest. The source material was CD4+ T cells from PBMCs. The receptors stem from a man between 60 and 75 years old in good health and CMV-seronegative.

This clone was seen just once. Different DNA sequences within this sample yield the same CDR3. The genes are TRBV5-1 and TRBJ2-2; D remains ambiguous. This CDR3 is built from 12 residues. Germline lookup yields CDR1 SGHRS and CDR2 YFSETQ. V shed 0 bases and J shed 5 bases, with 2 bases lying between them. The CDR3 DNA reads TGCGCCAGCAGCTTGGATACCGGGGAGCTGTTTTTT. Protein: CASSLDTGELFF.

This clone was seen a single time. The rearrangement links TRBV30 to TRBJ2-2, with a tentative D call TRBD2 (5 bases). Germline assignment: CDR1 GTSNPN and CDR2 SVGIG (reference sequence). Trimming took off 1 base at V and 0 bases at J, with 6 bases between the two ends. The CDR3 is made up of 14 amino acids. For the CDR3, the DNA is TGTGCCTGGAGTGAAGCGGCGAACACCGGGGAGCTGTTTTTT. This translates into CAWSEAANTGELFF.

This clone has just one count. The CDR3 coding sequence is TGTGCCACCAGCAGAGATAGACAGCTTGTTAATGAAAAACTGTTTTTT. It encodes CATSRDRQLVNEKLFF. J is TRBJ1-4 and V is TRBV15; tentatively, D is TRBD1 (5 bases). This CDR3 is 16 amino acids long. V was clipped by 0 bases and J by 4 bases, with 12 bases between them. Per the germline V gene, CDR1 is LNHNV and CDR2 is YYDKDF (reference sequence).